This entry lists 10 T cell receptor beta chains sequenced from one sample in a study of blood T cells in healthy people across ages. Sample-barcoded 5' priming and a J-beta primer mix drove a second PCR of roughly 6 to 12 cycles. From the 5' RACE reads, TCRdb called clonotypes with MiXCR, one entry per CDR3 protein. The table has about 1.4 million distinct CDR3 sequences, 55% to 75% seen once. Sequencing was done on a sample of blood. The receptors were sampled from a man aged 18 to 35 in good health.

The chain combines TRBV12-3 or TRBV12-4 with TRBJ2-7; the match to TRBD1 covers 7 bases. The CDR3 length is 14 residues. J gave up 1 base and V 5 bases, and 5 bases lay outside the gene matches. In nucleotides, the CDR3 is TGTGCCAGCAGTCAAACAGGGGATTCCTACGAGCAGTACTTC. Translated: CASSQTGDSYEQYF.

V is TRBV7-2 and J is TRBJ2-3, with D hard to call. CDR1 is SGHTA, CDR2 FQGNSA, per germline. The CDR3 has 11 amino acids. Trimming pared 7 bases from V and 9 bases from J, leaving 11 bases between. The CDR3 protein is CASKGVSTQYF. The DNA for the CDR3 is TGTGCCAGCAAAGGCGTATCGACGCAGTATTTT.

CDR3 nucleotide sequence: TGTGCCAGCAGCTTAGCAGGGGAATGGTATGGCTACACCTTC. It is translated as CASSLAGEWYGYTF. J is TRBJ1-2 and V is TRBV7-2; weak D call: TRBD1 (5 bases). The V end was cut by 0 bases, the J end by 5 bases, with 10 bases between. Germline V CDR1 and CDR2: SGHTA, FQGNSA. This CDR3 region has 14 residues.

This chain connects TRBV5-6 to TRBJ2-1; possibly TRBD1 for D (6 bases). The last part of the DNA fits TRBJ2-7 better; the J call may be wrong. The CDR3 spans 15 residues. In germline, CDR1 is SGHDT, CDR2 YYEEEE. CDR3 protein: CASSSQGSPYNEQYF. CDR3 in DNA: TGTGCCAGCAGCAGTCAGGGGTCCCCCTACAATGAGCAGTACTTC.

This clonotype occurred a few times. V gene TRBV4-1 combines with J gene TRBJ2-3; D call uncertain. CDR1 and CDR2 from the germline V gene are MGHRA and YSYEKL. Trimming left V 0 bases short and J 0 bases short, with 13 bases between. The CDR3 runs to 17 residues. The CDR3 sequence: CASSQDPPGTSTDTQYF. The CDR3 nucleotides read TGCGCCAGCAGCCAAGATCCCCCAGGCACTAGCACAGATACGCAGTATTTT.

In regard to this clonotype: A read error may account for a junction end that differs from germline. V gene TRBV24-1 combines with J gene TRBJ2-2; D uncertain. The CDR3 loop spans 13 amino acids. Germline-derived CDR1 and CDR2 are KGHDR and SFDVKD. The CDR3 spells CTTRNPNTGELFF. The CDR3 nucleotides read TGTACCACCAGGAACCCGAACACCGGGGAGCTGTTTTTT.

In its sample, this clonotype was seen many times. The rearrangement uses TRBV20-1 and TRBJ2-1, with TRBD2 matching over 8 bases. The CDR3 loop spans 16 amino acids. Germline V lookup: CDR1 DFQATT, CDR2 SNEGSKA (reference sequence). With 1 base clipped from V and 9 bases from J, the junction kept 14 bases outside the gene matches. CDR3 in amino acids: CSARVSSGGAGSEQFF. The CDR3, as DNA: TGCAGTGCTAGAGTCTCGTCCGGGGGGGCAGGGAGTGAGCAGTTCTTC.

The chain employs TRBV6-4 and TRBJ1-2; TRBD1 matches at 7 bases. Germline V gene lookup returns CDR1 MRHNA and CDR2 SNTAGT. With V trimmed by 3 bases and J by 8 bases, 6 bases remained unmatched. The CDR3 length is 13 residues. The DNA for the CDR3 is TGTGCCAGCAGTGAGCAGGGAGGGGGCGGCTACACCTTC. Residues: CASSEQGGGGYTF.

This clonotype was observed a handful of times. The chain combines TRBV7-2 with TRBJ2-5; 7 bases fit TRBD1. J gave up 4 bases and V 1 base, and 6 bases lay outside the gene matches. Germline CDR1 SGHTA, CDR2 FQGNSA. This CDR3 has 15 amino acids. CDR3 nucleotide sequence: TGTGCCAGCAGCTTAGGTATCAACAGGGGAGAGACCCAGTACTTC. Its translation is CASSLGINRGETQYF. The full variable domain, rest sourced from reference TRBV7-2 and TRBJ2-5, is GAGVSQSPSNKVTEKGKDVELRCDPISGHTALYWYRQSLGQGLEFLIYFQGNSAPDKSGLPSDRFSAERTGGSVSTLTIQRTQQEDSAVYLCASSLGINRGETQYFGPGTRLLVL.

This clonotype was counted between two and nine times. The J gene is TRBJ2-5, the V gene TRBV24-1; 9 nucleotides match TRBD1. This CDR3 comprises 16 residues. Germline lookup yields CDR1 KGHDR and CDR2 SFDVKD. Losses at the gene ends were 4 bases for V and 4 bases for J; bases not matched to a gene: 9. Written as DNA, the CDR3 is TGTGCCACCAGTGACTGGGACAGGGATTCGAGAGAGACCCAGTACTTC. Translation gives CATSDWDRDSRETQYF.